The 8 T cell receptor beta chains below were found in one sample sequenced in a study of T-cell memory formation after mild COVID-19 (dated by TCRdb to the early 2020s). The method behind the library was 5' RACE. Sequencing took place on an Illumina NovaSeq 6000. Using fastp trimming at Q25 and MiXCR clonotype assembly, TCRdb reanalyzed the public sequencing data and kept in-frame beta chains. CDR3 protein sequences are deduplicated, and each keeps its most common genes and DNA. The sample yields 130,000 to 150,000 distinct CDR3 sequences; 15% to 20% were counted once. Over 2% of the sample goes to the ten largest clones. Input material: PBMCs or a T cell subset sorted from them (not recorded which). These receptors originate from an adult woman who had mild COVID-19 (a few samples of this study predate the infection). The sample titles of this study are shuffled in the database, so cell type and time point are left out; the donor was told from shared clones.

Only a few counts were recorded for this clonotype. This rearrangement joins TRBV5-1 to TRBJ2-7; D is possibly TRBD1 (6 bases). The germline V and J ends were trimmed by 1 base and 3 bases, with 17 bases remaining between them. Germline CDR1 and CDR2: SGHRS and YFSETQ. This CDR3 contains 16 residues. DNA of the CDR3: TGCGCCAGCAGCTTGAGAGGGTTACAGGGTGACTACGAGCAGTACTTC. Protein sequence: CASSLRGLQGDYEQYF.

V is TRBV29-1 and J is TRBJ2-5, with D perhaps TRBD1 (6 bases). V lost 5 bases, J lost 3 bases, and 10 bases lay in between. CDR3 length: 12 amino acids. CDR1 is SQVTM and CDR2 is ANQGSEA in the germline V gene. The DNA for the CDR3 is TGCAGCGTTAACCCAGGGGAAGAGACCCAGTACTTC. It specifies CSVNPGEETQYF.

A few counts support this clonotype. The chain joins TRBV7-8 to TRBJ1-3, with TRBD1 matching over 7 bases. Per the germline V gene, CDR1 is SGHVS and CDR2 is FQNEAQ. The CDR3 contains 14 residues. Trimming removed 1 base from V and 12 bases from J; junction bases left unmatched: 9. CDR3 sequence (DNA): TGTGCCAGCAGCTTAGGGGACAGACCCTCTTTCATATATTTT. It yields the protein CASSLGDRPSFIYF.

The chain is built from TRBV7-9 and TRBJ2-4, with 11 bases fitting TRBD2. The CDR3 length is 20 residues. The germline V gene has CDR1 SEHNR and CDR2 FQNEAQ (reference sequence). J lost 0 bases, V lost 0 bases, and 10 bases had no gene match. CDR3 sequence reads: CASSLAGRGLAVRAKNIQYF. CDR3 nucleotides: TGTGCCAGCAGCTTAGCGGGGAGGGGACTAGCGGTTCGAGCCAAAAACATTCAGTACTTC.

Only a few counts were recorded for this clonotype. The chain carries TRBV9 and TRBJ2-1; D is unclear. Germline V gives CDR1 SGDLS, CDR2 YYNGEE. V shed 4 bases and J shed 8 bases, with 10 bases lying between them. The CDR3 sequence is 12 residues long. The DNA for the CDR3 is TGTGCCAGCAGCAGGCGAACTCATGAGCAGTTCTTC. Translating it yields CASSRRTHEQFF.

The chain is built from TRBV5-1 and TRBJ1-2, with 8 bases identical to TRBD1. Germline CDR1 SGHRS, CDR2 YFSETQ. The CDR3 sequence is 14 residues long. After removal of 2 bases from V and 5 bases from J, the junction contained 5 bases not matched to a gene. This CDR3 reads CASSLEGQAYGYTF. CDR3 in DNA: TGCGCCAGCAGCTTAGAGGGACAGGCTTATGGCTACACCTTC.

This sequence joins TRBV12-3 or TRBV12-4 and TRBJ1-1; unclear D gene. This CDR3 is built from 14 residues. V was clipped by 3 bases and J by 0 bases, with 8 bases between them. This chain's CDR3 is CASSFFGMNTEAFF. In nucleotides, the CDR3 is TGTGCCAGCAGTTTTTTCGGGATGAACACTGAAGCTTTCTTT.

This clonotype was seen more than once but under ten times. This chain uses TRBV7-6 with TRBJ2-1; 7 positions match TRBD2. The CDR3 loop spans 16 amino acids. Looked up from germline, CDR1 is SGHVS and CDR2 is FNYEAQ. V was pared by 5 bases and J by 5 bases, with 12 bases of the junction left unmatched. The CDR3 nucleotides are TGTGCCAGCAGCCGGGGAAGGAGCGGGGCAAACAATGAGCAGTTCTTC. As protein: CASSRGRSGANNEQFF.